Listed below are T cell receptor beta chains from one sample, sequenced in a study of shared clonotypes between healthy human individuals. The protocol was immunoSEQ multiplex PCR, while the TCRdb copy is restricted to in-frame clones and leaves out a portion. The data show about 980,000 clones, with less than 85% seen just once and nearly 1.5% held by the top ten. The sample consisted of memory CD4+ T cells sorted from blood. The source is a man in his late teens or twenties in good health. CDR3s include the opening cysteine and the closing phenylalanine or tryptophan.

V	J	CDR3
TRBV30	TRBJ2-3	CAWSGIAGGTDTQYF
TRBV10-1	TRBJ1-3	CASSPSSRSGNTIYF
TRBV30	TRBJ1-2	CAWMSIPEPYGYTF
TRBV28	TRBJ1-6	CASSLLMPRLSSYNSPLHF
TRBV4-1	TRBJ1-1	CASSHATGITEAFF
TRBV18	TRBJ1-2	CASSPPHRTGADGYTF
TRBV15	TRBJ2-1	CATSGTLGLAGVSEQFF
TRBV20-1	TRBJ1-1	CSASPGWKAFF
TRBV4-3	TRBJ2-3	CASSVQGIGTDTQYF
TRBV28	TRBJ2-1	CASSPDRGLGSSYNEQFF
TRBV5-1	TRBJ2-7	CASSYTGTGVYEQYF
TRBV7-6	TRBJ2-3	CASSLMVGGVKDTQYF
TRBV21-1	TRBJ1-3	CASSKTGSSGNTIYF
TRBV30	TRBJ1-4	CAWAQDEKLFF
TRBV2	TRBJ2-3	CASSEALVSGTDTQYF
TRBV6-5	TRBJ2-1	CASSYSWDRVSREQFF
TRBV30	TRBJ1-4	CAGLGQGTTNEKLFF
TRBV27	TRBJ1-6	CASSPSHNSPLHF
TRBV10-3	TRBJ1-1	CAITRTGSNTEAFF
TRBV6-1	TRBJ1-4	CASSQQGATNEKLFF
TRBV19	TRBJ2-1	CASSILRTSGRGGQFF
TRBV5-1	TRBJ1-1	CASSLTTGNTEAFF
TRBV7-9	TRBJ2-7	CASSPGTYEQYF
TRBV27	TRBJ1-4	CASSLSGGGGKLFF
TRBV28	TRBJ1-1	CASSLTTAGGAFF
TRBV10-1	TRBJ2-2	CASSEAGGPAGELFF
TRBV10-3	TRBJ1-2	CAISGTGGAGYGYTF
TRBV6-1	TRBJ2-5	CASSEKGRGTQYF
TRBV28	TRBJ2-1	CASSLLVAGGRNEQFF
TRBV7-2	TRBJ2-1	CASSPRLAGLSPNEQFF
TRBV14	TRBJ2-3	CASSQSRTQYF
TRBV7-2	TRBJ1-5	CASRGVMNQPQHF
TRBV5-1	TRBJ2-5	CASSSITGHETQYF
TRBV5-4	TRBJ1-1	CASSPAGGSTEAFF
TRBV6-5	TRBJ1-4	CASSYGGQGIEKLFF